This passage covers 17 T cell receptor beta chains from one sample sequenced in a study of shared clonotypes between healthy human individuals. TCRdb's table, derived via immunoSEQ multiplex PCR, lists solely in-frame clones and lacks some. The profile shows roughly 1,100,000 clones, under 80% of them singletons. The specimen was memory CD4+ T cells sorted from blood. Subset noted: CD45RA-negative fraction. Receptors were obtained from a man between 18 and 35 years old in good health.

This chain connects TRBV10-3 to TRBJ2-7; the match to TRBD2 covers 8 bases. CDR1 is ENHRY, CDR2 SYGVKD, per germline. This CDR3 contains 16 residues. Unmatched junction bases numbered 9, after V lost 0 bases and J lost 5 bases. This chain's CDR3 is CAISESGSGTINEQYF. CDR3 sequence (DNA): TGTGCCATCAGTGAGTCGGGTAGCGGGACCATAAACGAGCAGTACTTC.

The chain has TRBV2 and TRBJ1-1, with 8 positions matching TRBD1. V was pared by 5 bases and J by 2 bases, with 7 bases of the junction left unmatched. The CDR3 totals 15 residues. In germline, CDR1 is SNHLY, CDR2 FYNNEI. CDR3 sequence: CASSLLGQGNTEAFF. DNA of the CDR3: TGTGCCAGCAGTTTGTTAGGACAGGGTAACACTGAAGCTTTCTTT.

Of note for this clone: Different DNA sequences within this sample yield the same CDR3. The CDR3 is CASSLGANTEAFF. CDR3 in DNA: TGCGCCAGCAGCTTGGGGGCTAACACTGAAGCTTTCTTT. This chain joins TRBV5-1 and TRBJ1-1; unclear D gene. The CDR3 length is 13 residues. V shed 0 bases and J shed 2 bases, with 5 bases lying between them. The V gene's germline CDR1 is SGHRS and CDR2 YFSETQ.

About this clone: The same CDR3 also results from other DNA sequences found in this sample. This chain connects TRBV28 to TRBJ2-6; D is uncertain. This CDR3 has 15 residues. V lost 3 bases to trimming and J lost 0 bases, with 6 bases between them. Germline values: CDR1 MDHEN, CDR2 SYDVKM. CDR3 protein: CASSLGSSGANVLTF. CDR3 nucleotide sequence: TGTGCCAGCAGTTTGGGCAGCTCTGGGGCCAACGTCCTGACTTTC.

This clone was observed once. The chain has TRBV9 and TRBJ2-3; 15 bases are a match to TRBD2. V lost 4 bases to trimming and J lost 6 bases; unmatched junction nucleotides: 6. Germline values: CDR1 SGDLS, CDR2 YYNGEE. This CDR3 has 16 amino acids. CDR3: CASSLGTSGGLDTQYF. CDR3 nucleotide sequence: TGTGCCAGCAGCCTCGGGACTAGCGGGGGGTTGGATACGCAGTATTTT.

The chain uses TRBV18 and TRBJ2-3, with D tentatively TRBD2 (5 bases). This CDR3 has 17 residues. Germline V gives CDR1 KGHSH, CDR2 LQKENI. Trimming removed 2 bases from V and 3 bases from J, with 18 bases in between. This CDR3 reads CASSPTPPSPSTDTQYF. CDR3 DNA: TGTGCCAGCTCACCAACCCCCCCTAGCCCCTCGACAGATACGCAGTATTTT.

J is TRBJ2-5 and V is TRBV4-1; the match to TRBD1 covers 7 bases. V shed 4 bases, J shed 2 bases, and the junction held 4 bases outside the gene matches. The CDR3 consists of 14 residues. CDR1 is MGHRA and CDR2 is YSYEKL in the germline V gene. The CDR3 loop reads CASSPRDRQETQYF. In nucleotides, the CDR3 is TGCGCCAGCAGCCCCCGGGACAGACAAGAGACCCAGTACTTC.

V is TRBV25-1 and J is TRBJ2-5; the D is unclear. The V gene's germline CDR1 is MGHDK and CDR2 SYGVNS. With 1 base removed from V and 4 bases from J, the gap between germline ends came to 19 bases. This CDR3 contains 17 residues. The CDR3 sequence is CASSEFVSATRIETQYF. As DNA, the CDR3 is TGTGCCAGCAGTGAATTCGTGTCAGCCACGAGGATAGAGACCCAGTACTTC. The full variable domain, its missing parts supplied by reference TRBV25-1 and TRBJ2-5, is EADIYQTPRYLVIGTGKKITLECSQTMGHDKMYWYQQDPGMELHLIHYSYGVNSTEKGDLSSESTVSRIRTEHFPLTLESARPSHTSQYLCASSEFVSATRIETQYFGPGTRLLVL.

The chain couples TRBV7-6 to TRBJ1-1, with TRBD1 matching over 9 bases. This CDR3 spans 15 amino acids. CDR1 is SGHVS and CDR2 is FNYEAQ in the germline V gene. The V segment lost 4 bases and the J segment 5 bases; nucleotides outside the gene matches: 8. The DNA of the CDR3 is TGTGCCAGCAGCTCCCTCGGGACAGGGTCGACTGAAGCTTTCTTT. It translates to CASSSLGTGSTEAFF.

Written as DNA, the CDR3 is TGTGCCAGCAGTTACAGTCTTGGGGGGTATGGCTACACCTTC. This translates into CASSYSLGGYGYTF. V usage is TRBV6-5 and J usage is TRBJ1-2, with D possibly TRBD1 on 5 matching bases. The germline CDR1 and CDR2 sequences are MNHEY and SVGAGI. V gave up 2 bases and J gave up 5 bases, with 12 bases separating them. This CDR3 has 14 amino acids.

The chain has TRBV5-1 and TRBJ2-3; D possibly corresponds to TRBD2 (6 bases). V was cut by 0 bases and J by 2 bases, with 10 bases left in between. The CDR3 is made up of 15 amino acids. Germline CDR1 is SGHRS and CDR2 is YFSETQ. The CDR3 sequence is CASSLAGLNTDTQYF. The CDR3, as DNA: TGCGCCAGCAGCTTGGCCGGACTAAACACAGATACGCAGTATTTT.

The chain links TRBV6-1 to TRBJ2-7; 12 bases align to TRBD1. Per germline, CDR1 MNHNS and CDR2 SASEGT. The CDR3 extends over 16 amino acids. The V segment lost 4 bases and the J segment 0 bases; nucleotides outside the gene matches: 4. The CDR3: CASSVGTGGPSYEQYF. The DNA of the CDR3 is TGTGCCAGCAGTGTTGGGACAGGGGGCCCCTCCTACGAGCAGTACTTC.

The chain's CDR3 is CASSYKPEWNTEAFF. CDR3 DNA sequence: TGTGCCAGCAGTTATAAGCCGGAGTGGAACACTGAAGCTTTCTTT. The gene calls are TRBV6-6 and TRBJ1-1; no definite D call. V was pared by 3 bases and J by 1 base, with 12 bases between. Per germline, CDR1 MNHNY and CDR2 SVGAGI (reference sequence). The CDR3 consists of 15 residues.

The CDR3 bases are TGTGCCAGCAGTGGTGGGGGAACGGGCTATGGCTACACCTTC. Translated: CASSGGGTGYGYTF. The gene calls are TRBV6-5 and TRBJ1-2, with D possibly TRBD1 on 5 matching bases. Trimming shortened V by 5 bases and J by 4 bases, and 14 bases separated the two germline ends. This CDR3 is built from 14 residues. Germline V CDR1 and CDR2: MNHEY, SVGAGI.

The sample holds a few counts of this clone. The rearrangement uses TRBV5-1 and TRBJ1-3; D uncertain. Germline values: CDR1 SGHRS, CDR2 YFSETQ. V was pared by 3 bases and J by 4 bases, with 11 bases between. The CDR3 totals 14 residues. The CDR3 DNA reads as TGCGCCAGCAGCTCAGGACCAGAAGGAAACACCATATATTTT. Translating it yields CASSSGPEGNTIYF.

The chain joins TRBV28 to TRBJ1-2; maybe TRBD1 (6 bases). This CDR3 has 12 amino acids. The V end was cut by 10 bases, the J end by 8 bases, with 17 bases between. Germline V lookup: CDR1 MDHEN, CDR2 SYDVKM. This CDR3 is CAITTGTLGYTF. CDR3 nucleotide sequence: TGTGCCATCACAACAGGGACCCTAGGCTACACCTTC.

In this sample, this clone turned up once. The rearrangement links TRBV5-8 to TRBJ2-5, with D possibly TRBD2 on 5 matching bases. Trimming shortened V by 1 base and J by 2 bases, and 12 bases separated the two germline ends. In germline, CDR1 is SGHTS, CDR2 YDEGEE. This CDR3 has 15 residues. CDR3 amino acids: CASSLSITGQETQYF. The CDR3 region has the DNA TGTGCCAGCAGCTTGAGTATCACGGGGCAAGAGACCCAGTACTTC. Using reference TRBV5-8 and TRBJ2-5 for the parts outside the CDR3, the full variable domain is EAGVTQSPTHLIKTRGQQATLRCSPISGHTSVYWYQQALGLGLQFLLWYDEGEERNRGNFPPRFSGRQFPNYSSELNVNALELEDSALYLCASSLSITGQETQYFGPGTRLLVL.